Here is one T cell receptor beta chain with its context. These data originate in a study of cytomegalovirus exposure and HLA in healthy donors. CDR3 length equals 14 residues. Trimming left V 0 bases short and J 6 bases short, with 10 bases between. The V gene's germline CDR1 is MRHNA and CDR2 SNTAGT. The study ran its PCR with 60 Vbeta and 13 Jbeta primers. The table came from immunoSEQ multiplex PCR; TCRdb's copy has only in-frame clones and leaves some out. Here the sample spans approximately 150,000 clones, roughly 80% being singletons. This TCR was sampled from a man younger than 45 in good health and CMV-seronegative. The chain has TRBV6-4 and TRBJ2-3, with D possibly matching TRBD1 (5 bases). Sequencing was carried out using PBMCs. CDR3 sequence reads: CASSDSGPADTQYF. In nucleotides, the CDR3 is TGTGCCAGCAGTGACTCGGGGCCAGCTGATACGCAGTATTTT.